This entry lists 3 T cell receptor beta chains sequenced from one sample in a study of regulatory T cells in long-lasting Graves disease. Time point in this sample: persistent/refractory GD, antithyroid drugs over 5 years with positive TRAb. PBMC-derived RNA was used for the TCR library. CDR3-region Arm-PCR and iRepertoire HTBI primers produced the TCR beta libraries. TCRdb used MiXCR to reprocess the multiplex PCR reads, holding one entry per CDR3 protein. Here the sample spans 300,000 to 500,000 distinct CDR3 sequences, more than 20% being singletons. The specimen comprised peripheral blood mononuclear cells (PBMCs), sampled when the disease was refractory, from a patient treated with antithyroid drugs. The receptors shown here come from a female donor with Graves disease.

Details on this clonotype: This likely traces to a read error, being one base from a far larger clone. This rearrangement joins TRBV2 to TRBJ2-7, with TRBD1 as a possible D gene (6 bases). Between the trimmed V and J ends, which lost 5 bases and 4 bases, there was a span of 15 bases. Germline-derived CDR1 and CDR2 are SNHLY and FYNNEI. The CDR3 sequence is 14 residues long. The CDR3 nucleotides read TGTGCCAGCAGTTTACGAGGACAGAAATACGAGCAGTACTTC. Translation gives CASSLRGQKYEQYF.

The table lists this clonotype with many counts. The chain joins TRBV2 to TRBJ1-5; the match to TRBD1 covers 7 bases. V trimming: 3 bases; J trimming: 7 bases; junction bases outside the gene matches: 9. CDR1 is SNHLY and CDR2 is FYNNEI in the germline V gene. The CDR3 loop spans 15 amino acids. This CDR3 is CASSETLGQAQPQHF. CDR3 DNA: TGTGCCAGCAGTGAGACCTTAGGACAGGCGCAGCCCCAGCATTTT.

This clonotype occurred many times. V gene TRBV12-3 or TRBV12-4 combines with J gene TRBJ1-1; D may be TRBD1 (5 bases). The CDR3 is made up of 15 amino acids. Between the trimmed V and J ends, which lost 3 bases and 4 bases, there was a span of 15 bases. The CDR3 here is CASSFGGVGGTEAFF. CDR3 DNA: TGTGCCAGCAGTTTCGGGGGGGTTGGTGGCACTGAAGCTTTCTTT.